The T cell receptor (beta chain) described here comes from a study of CD8+ T cells in alopecia areata. Study overall: In an open-label trial, patients got 5 to 10 mg tofacitinib twice daily.

Study results and caveats: Persistence in scalp and blood during tofacitinib was observed for many expanded lesional clones. Researchers report lesional scalp, most notably alopecia totalis/universalis, outstripped normal scalp in clonality.

After isolation, RNA underwent reverse transcription to generate cDNA as the sequencing template. This table comes from immunoSEQ multiplex PCR, and its TCRdb copy is limited to in-frame clones, with some not included. Of around 13,000 clones in the sample, around 63% were seen once. Treatment described: oral pan-JAK inhibitor, 5-10 mg twice daily. Sampling of alopecia areata patients yielded lesional scalp punch biopsies as well as peripheral blood. Note on this clone: No antigen is known for it.

The TCR sequence derives from a human donor with alopecia areata. Sequenced here: skin, sampled at week 4, from a patient treated with tofacitinib.

CDR3 DNA: TGCGCCAGCAGCCAAGGACGGGGACAGGGTGCAAACATTCAGTACTTC. Its protein is CASSQGRGQGANIQYF. The rearrangement links TRBV4-3 to TRBJ2-4; 9 bases match TRBD1. J was trimmed by 6 bases and V by 1 base; bases with no gene match: 7. Germline CDR1 reads LGHNA; CDR2 reads YSLEER. This CDR3 is 16 amino acids long.